This record looks at one T cell receptor (beta chain) sequence and its context. Its antigen is unidentified. This specimen belongs to a study of T cell responses to AZD1222 COVID-19 vaccine. J gave up 2 bases and V 5 bases, and 2 bases lay outside the gene matches. This CDR3 spans 14 amino acids. Per germline, CDR1 LNHDA and CDR2 SQIVND (reference sequence). Profiled with immunoSEQ multiplex PCR; TCRdb holds only in-frame clones, not every one. This table holds approximately 130,000 clones, 89% found once. Findings and limits, study-wide: Two doses of AZD1222 preceded a rise in Spike-specific TCR breadth and depth. Baseline serostatus was positive in only a handful of AZD1222 recipients. Distributed over spike, vaccine-associated CD4 TCRs predominated at 160-218 and 743-854.

The sequencing used peripheral blood, collected 28 days after the second AZD1222 dose. This clonotype was obtained from an adult who received the AZD1222 COVID-19 vaccine. The chain recombines TRBV19 with TRBJ1-5, with TRBD1 identical over 8 bases. The CDR3 reads CASSLGQGNQPQHF. CDR3 bases: TGTGCCAGTAGTCTGGGACAGGGCAATCAGCCCCAGCATTTT.